Following are 29 T cell receptor delta chains from one sample sequenced in a study of gamma-delta T cells after stem cell transplantation. TCRdb called clones anew from the RT-PCR reads with CATT. The table includes roughly 3,000 delta-chain clones, 2.5% detected once. The source material was gamma-delta T cells. All receptors come from a human donor. It is not recorded whose cells these are; they may come from a transplant donor.

As concerns this clone: This likely came from a read error, as a far larger clone is one base away. Other nucleotide sequences in the sample specify the same CDR3. The chain is built from TRDV2 and TRDJ3; D uncertain. Deletions cut 0 bases from V and 0 bases from J, with 14 bases between. The germline V gene encodes CDR1 GEAIGNYY and CDR2 EKD. The length of the CDR3 is 19 residues. The CDR3 is CACDTLDPVSSWDTRQMFF. For the CDR3, the DNA is TGTGCCTGTGACACCTTGGATCCCGTGAGCTCCTGGGACACCCGACAGATGTTTTTC.

About this clone itself: TCRdb shows a much larger clone's protein in place of this DNA's translation, and the two differ at residue 4, likely through a read error; the protein shown is translated from the DNA. This chain uses TRDV2 with TRDJ1, with TRDD3 matching 8 bases. The ends lost 5 bases at V and 0 bases at J; junction bases unmatched: 13. This CDR3 is 17 amino acids long. Looked up from germline, CDR1 is GEAIGNYY and CDR2 is EKD. CDR3 bases: TGTGCCTGTGGCTCGTTACTGGGGGCCCAGTACACCGATAAACTCATCTTT. Its protein is CACGSLLGAQYTDKLIF.

Details on this clone: TCRdb records a much larger clone's protein for this DNA, with a difference at residue 12 that likely arises from a read error; the protein given is the translation of the DNA. The chain is built from TRDV2 and TRDJ1; D possibly corresponds to TRDD3 (5 bases). The CDR3 runs to 18 residues. V dropped 0 bases and J dropped 0 bases, with 19 bases sitting between them. Germline CDR1 and CDR2: GEAIGNYY and EKD. CDR3 nucleotide sequence: TGTGCCTGTGACACCGTGGGATCCAAAGCCGTGCACACCGATAAACTCATCTTT. This translates into CACDTVGSKAVHTDKLIF.

This clone was detected a few times. The translation of this DNA and the TCRdb protein of a much larger clone differ at residue 10, probably owing to a read error; the protein shown here is translated from the DNA. The rearrangement links TRDV2 to TRDJ1; 12 nucleotides agree with TRDD3. This CDR3 has 14 residues. Germline values: CDR1 GEAIGNYY, CDR2 EKD. V lost 7 bases and J lost 7; bases outside the gene matches: 9. The CDR3 here is CACDRLGDTCKLIF. The DNA for the CDR3 is TGTGCCTGCGATCGTCTGGGGGATACGTGTAAACTCATCTTT.

This clone occurred a few times. TCRdb's protein for this DNA is that of a much larger clone and differs from the translation at residue 3, likely a read error; the protein shown is the DNA translation. The chain combines TRDV2 with TRDJ1, with 12 bases aligning to TRDD3. This CDR3 contains 18 residues. Germline V gene lookup returns CDR1 GEAIGNYY and CDR2 EKD. CDR3 in amino acids: CAYDTLNLGDTQTDKLIF. In nucleotides, the CDR3 is TGTGCCTATGACACCTTAAACCTGGGGGATACGCAAACCGATAAACTCATCTTT.

This clone was seen many times. A far larger clone is just one base off, so this is likely a read error. Other DNA variants within this sample encode the same CDR3. The J gene is TRDJ1, the V gene TRDV2, with a tentative D call TRDD3 (5 bases). The CDR3 is 15 residues long. From germline, CDR1 is GEAIGNYY and CDR2 EKD. The CDR3 sequence is CACDTVGDIGESLIF. CDR3 in DNA: TGTGCCTGCGACACCGTTGGAGATATAGGGGAGTCACTCATCTTT.

The table lists this clone with a few counts. The protein that TCRdb holds for this DNA derives from a much larger clone and differs from the translated DNA at residue 6, which likely indicates a read error; the protein shown here is translated from the DNA. V is TRDV2 and J is TRDJ1; 7 bases agree with TRDD3. V shed 3 bases, J shed 7 bases, and the junction held 10 bases outside the gene matches. CDR1 is GEAIGNYY, CDR2 EKD, per germline. The CDR3 has 14 residues. This CDR3 is CACDFPGDRGKLIF. In DNA form, the CDR3 reads TGTGCCTGTGACTTTCCGGGGGATCGAGGTAAACTCATCTTT.

CDR3 in DNA: TGTGCCTGTCTTCTACTGGGGGATAAGGGGGACACCGATAAACTCATCTTT. This translates into CACLLLGDKGDTDKLIF. V and J are TRDV2 and TRDJ1; 11 bases are shared with TRDD3. This CDR3 comprises 17 residues. Trimming took 6 bases from V and 0 from J; bases not matched to a gene: 11. Germline V gene sequence: CDR1 GEAIGNYY, CDR2 EKD.

In the case of this clone: Only one base separates this from a far larger clonotype, so it likely reflects a read error. The V gene is TRDV2, the J gene TRDJ1; TRDD3 matches 9 bases. CDR1 is GEAIGNYY, CDR2 EKD, per germline. Trimming at V came to 2 bases and at J to 0 bases, leaving 18 bases not matched to a gene. This CDR3 comprises 20 residues. The CDR3 protein is CACDINTGGPRGIYTDKLIF. The CDR3 DNA reads as TGTGCCTGTGACATCAATACTGGGGGACCCCGGGGCATATACACCGATAAACTCATCTTT.

On this clone: The protein in TCRdb stems from a much larger clone and differs at residue 15 from this DNA's translation, likely a read error; here the protein is translated from the DNA. CDR3 nucleotides: TGTGCCTGTGACACGATGGGTCTGGGGGATACGCGCGCAGCACGACTCTTCTTT. Residues: CACDTMGLGDTRAARLFF. This rearrangement joins TRDV2 to TRDJ2; 12 bases are shared with TRDD3. The CDR3 consists of 18 residues. The germline gives CDR1 GEAIGNYY, CDR2 EKD.

The chain combines TRDV2 with TRDJ1; a weak D match, TRDD3 (6 bases). Trimming took off 0 bases at V and 4 bases at J, with 11 bases between the two ends. CDR1 GEAIGNYY and CDR2 EKD come from the germline V gene. This CDR3 spans 14 amino acids. In nucleotides, the CDR3 is TGTGCCTGTGACACCGTTGGGGGGCGCGATAAACTCATCTTT. Protein product: CACDTVGGRDKLIF.

This clone was seen a handful of times. TCRdb lists the protein of a much larger clone for this DNA, which differs at residue 5, so this is likely a read error; the protein given here is translated from the DNA itself. The V and J genes are TRDV2 and TRDJ3; 9 nucleotides match TRDD3. Germline assignment: CDR1 GEAIGNYY and CDR2 EKD. The length of the CDR3 is 21 residues. Trimming cost V 0 bases and J 0 bases; bases outside gene matches: 11. In DNA, the CDR3 is TGTGCCTGTGACACCATAGTACTGGGGGACCTAAGCTCCTGGGACACCCGACAGATGTTTTTC. Residues: CACDTIVLGDLSSWDTRQMFF.

In the case of this clone: A far larger clone is off by one base, so a read error is likely. The identical CDR3 is also encoded by other nucleotide sequences in the sample. V is TRDV2 and J is TRDJ1; 10 bases fit TRDD3. The V gene end was trimmed by 1 base and the J gene end by 2 bases; junction bases not matched to a gene: 15. Looked up from germline, CDR1 is GEAIGNYY and CDR2 is EKD. The CDR3 consists of 19 residues. The CDR3 region is CACDTVHRLGDIVTDKLIF. The DNA of the CDR3 is TGTGCCTGTGACACTGTCCATCGTCTGGGGGATATTGTAACCGATAAACTCATCTTT.

This clone was detected ten times or more. The likely explanation is a read error, given a far larger clone one base away. The chain recombines TRDV2 with TRDJ1; TRDD3 might be the D (6 bases). Trimming shortened V by 2 bases and J by 4 bases, and 22 bases separated the two germline ends. This CDR3 is built from 17 residues. Per germline, CDR1 GEAIGNYY and CDR2 EKD. In DNA, the CDR3 is TGTGCCTGTGACAAAGTGGGGGCTCCAGTTGTGATCGATAAACTCATCTTT. This codes for CACDKVGAPVVIDKLIF.

There are a few counts of this clone. It may be a read error: a sequence one base away is much more abundant. The chain uses TRDV2 and TRDJ1, with unresolved D. V was shortened by 1 base and J by 0 bases, with 20 bases between the two germline ends. The CDR3 extends over 18 amino acids. Germline lookup yields CDR1 GEAIGNYY and CDR2 EKD. CDR3 bases: TGTGCCTGTGACACACTAGACATCGGGGCTATAAACACCGATAAACTCATCTTT. Translating gives CACDTLDIGAINTDKLIF.

In its sample, this clone was seen a few times. TCRdb's entry gives the protein of a much larger clone, which mismatches this DNA's translation at residue 16, likely from a read error; the protein reported here is translated from the DNA. The chain uses TRDV2 and TRDJ1; 13 nucleotides agree with TRDD3. Looked up from germline, CDR1 is GEAIGNYY and CDR2 is EKD. The CDR3 totals 18 residues. The CDR3, as DNA: TGTGCCTGTGACACACTAGAACTGGGGGATACGCGCACCGATAAACCCATCTTT. Protein product: CACDTLELGDTRTDKPIF.

As for this clone: A far larger clone is only one base removed, so a read error is likely. This sample includes further DNA sequences coding for the same CDR3. The chain couples TRDV2 to TRDJ1; TRDD3 agrees at 10 bases. Unmatched junction bases numbered 7, after V lost 1 base and J lost 0 bases. The CDR3 contains 17 residues. In germline, CDR1 is GEAIGNYY, CDR2 EKD. CDR3 loop: CACDTVGGYGDTDKLIF. The CDR3 DNA follows: TGTGCCTGTGACACTGTAGGGGGATACGGCGACACCGATAAACTCATCTTT.

Turning to this clone: TCRdb's listed protein matches a much larger clone and diverges from this DNA's translation at residue 8, likely through a read error; the protein shown comes from the DNA. The chain employs TRDV2 and TRDJ1; 9 bases agree with TRDD3. The CDR3 is made up of 13 amino acids. Germline assignment: CDR1 GEAIGNYY and CDR2 EKD. The V segment lost 4 bases and the J segment 3 bases; nucleotides outside the gene matches: 2. This CDR3 reads CACEGIRPDKLIF. The CDR3 DNA follows: TGTGCCTGTGAGGGGATACGGCCCGATAAACTCATCTTT.

With respect to this clone: The likely explanation is a read error, given a far larger clone one base away. The sample has other DNA sequences that encode this CDR3 too. The chain has TRDV2 and TRDJ1; 9 bases are a match to TRDD3. CDR1 GEAIGNYY and CDR2 EKD come from the germline V gene. The trim removed 2 bases at V and 0 bases at J, leaving 30 bases unmatched. The CDR3 consists of 24 residues. The CDR3 sequence: CACDSLLGDRGGIQGERYTDKLIF. The CDR3 nucleotides are TGTGCCTGTGACAGCCTCTTGGGGGATAGGGGGGGGATACAGGGCGAAAGGTACACCGATAAACTCATCTTT.

To note about this clone: A clone one base away is much larger, so this may be a read error. The gene calls are TRDV2 and TRDJ1; maybe TRDD3 (5 bases). In germline, CDR1 is GEAIGNYY, CDR2 EKD. The CDR3 consists of 23 residues. Trimming left V 3 bases short and J 1 base short, with 38 bases between. Here the CDR3 reads CACDPLSAQPGKGWTGGTDKLIF. DNA for the CDR3: TGTGCCTGTGACCCCCTTAGTGCCCAGCCTGGGAAGGGGTGGACTGGAGGCACCGATAAACTCATCTTT.

Of note for this clone: TCRdb shows a much larger clone's protein in place of this DNA's translation, and the two differ at residue 6, likely through a read error; the protein shown is translated from the DNA. The chain employs TRDV2 and TRDJ1; 7 nucleotides line up with TRDD3. Germline assignment: CDR1 GEAIGNYY and CDR2 EKD. V lost 4 bases, J lost 5 bases, and 24 bases stayed unmatched. This CDR3 region has 19 residues. The CDR3 protein is CACEPPGDPGKVYRDKLIF. The DNA of the CDR3 is TGTGCCTGTGAGCCGCCGGGGGATCCAGGAAAGGTCTACCGAGATAAACTCATCTTT.

In regard to this clone: A far larger clone differs by one base, so this is likely a read error. The sample carries other DNA sequences with the same CDR3. This chain's CDR3 is CACDTIGLHTDKLIF. In DNA form, the CDR3 reads TGTGCCTGTGACACCATTGGCCTTCACACCGACAAACTCATCTTT. The rearrangement links TRDV2 to TRDJ1, with D possibly being TRDD2 (5 bases). Per germline, CDR1 GEAIGNYY and CDR2 EKD. The CDR3 length is 15 residues.

By sample share, this clone is large. This sample includes further DNA sequences coding for the same CDR3. This rearrangement joins TRDV2 to TRDJ1; tentative D call: TRDD2 (5 bases). The CDR3 is 17 amino acids. CDR1 and CDR2 (germline): GEAIGNYY, EKD. Trimming pared 0 bases from V and 5 bases from J, leaving 21 bases between. CDR3 sequence reads: CACDTLSSLTSGDKLIF. In DNA, the CDR3 is TGTGCCTGTGACACCCTCTCTTCCCTCACTTCGGGGGATAAACTCATCTTT.

Sample share makes this clone medium-sized (0.01 to 0.1%). This chain links TRDV2 with TRDJ1, with D perhaps matching TRDD2 (6 bases). The CDR3 has 20 amino acids. The germline V gene has CDR1 GEAIGNYY and CDR2 EKD. Trimming stripped 4 bases from V and 0 bases from J, with 29 bases between. Here the CDR3 reads CACEFLTHGGLKGDTDKLIF. The CDR3 DNA follows: TGTGCCTGTGAGTTCCTAACGCATGGAGGCTTGAAAGGAGACACCGATAAACTCATCTTT.

In the case of this clone: This DNA's translation and the protein TCRdb lists, from a much larger clone, do not match at residue 8, likely due to a read error; the protein shown is translated from the DNA. This chain connects TRDV2 to TRDJ1; a possible D gene is TRDD3 (5 bases). CDR1 and CDR2 from the germline V gene are GEAIGNYY and EKD. CDR3 length: 19 amino acids. Trimming cost V 0 bases and J 0 bases, with 22 bases left between them. For the CDR3, the DNA is TGTGCCTGTGACACCGTACTGTGGGATCCGTTCCCGTACACCGATAAACTCATCTTT. Translating it yields CACDTVLWDPFPYTDKLIF.

This clone came up a few times. TCRdb's protein, taken from a much larger clone, differs from this DNA's translation at residue 4, likely owing to a read error; the protein displayed comes from the DNA. This rearrangement joins TRDV2 to TRDJ1, with 12 bases matching TRDD3. Germline CDR1 GEAIGNYY, CDR2 EKD. The CDR3 runs 20 residues. Trimming cost V 5 bases and J 0 bases; bases outside gene matches: 18. CDR3 bases: TGTGCCTGTGGCCGCGTACTGGGGGATACACGTGCTGGGGACACCGATAAACTCATCTTT. This encodes CACGRVLGDTRAGDTDKLIF.

A few counts support this clone. A far larger clone differs by one base, so this is likely a read error. Other DNA sequences from this sample encode an identical CDR3 as well. The rearrangement uses TRDV2 and TRDJ1, with D unresolved. With 0 bases removed from V and 0 bases from J, the gap between germline ends came to 16 bases. The germline V gene encodes CDR1 GEAIGNYY and CDR2 EKD. CDR3 length: 17 residues. The CDR3 bases are TGTGCCTGTGACACCGTCGGGGTCGGATTATACACCGATAAACTCATCTTT. Translation gives CACDTVGVGLYTDKLIF.

With respect to this clone: A junction boundary mismatches the germline segment, possibly from a read error. J is TRDJ1 and V is TRDV2, with a weak D call TRDD3 (6 bases). Per germline, CDR1 GEAIGNYY and CDR2 EKD. The CDR3 is 18 residues long. The CDR3 nucleotides are TGTGCCTGTGACACCACTGGGTGGGGACCAACCTACACCGATAAACCCATCTTT. Amino acids: CACDTTGWGPTYTDKPIF.

As regards this clone: A read error is likely here: a far larger clone is one base away. The CDR3 sequence is CACGTMKGTGLGDGLTAQLFF. For the CDR3, the DNA is TGTGCCTGTGGCACTATGAAAGGGACAGGGCTGGGGGATGGTTTGACAGCACAACTCTTCTTT. This rearrangement joins TRDV2 to TRDJ2, with 9 bases aligning to TRDD3. Germline CDR1 GEAIGNYY, CDR2 EKD. Trimming removed 5 bases from V and 1 base from J; junction bases left unmatched: 22. The CDR3 runs 21 residues.